This T cell receptor beta chain came from a study of T cell repertoires in cytomegalovirus infection. A remark on this clonotype: Its antigen remains unidentified.

The CDR3 has 11 residues. Germline V gives CDR1 MNHEY, CDR2 SVGAGI. Trimming shortened V by 2 bases and J by 6 bases, and 3 bases separated the two germline ends. TCRdb reprocessed the reads via MiXCR and lists one record per CDR3 protein. The repertoire holds 350,000 to 400,000 distinct CDR3 sequences, with around a third as singletons. Regarding the study as a whole: In two of eight donors, the top clonotype was HLA-C-restricted CMV-specific.

Here the sequenced sample was cultured PBMCs, taken from culture after CMV antigen stimulation. This receptor was taken from a human donor in good health (CMV status not recorded). Some clones in this sample may be carry-over from other donors' samples. This chain uses TRBV6-5 with TRBJ2-3, with D hard to call. The CDR3 spells CASSYMDTQYF. The CDR3 region has the DNA TGTGCCAGCAGTTACATGGATACGCAGTATTTT.